The clone carrying this TCR beta chain was counted a few times. This CDR3 region has 16 residues. V lost 5 bases, J lost 2 bases, and 8 bases stayed unmatched. Germline lookup yields CDR1 SGHVS and CDR2 FQNEAQ. The record originates from a study of T-cell reconstitution after alpha-beta-depleted transplantation in children. Unique molecular identifiers were used in preparing the TCRbeta library. TCRdb analysed the PCR reads with MiXCR anew, one entry per CDR3 protein. The repertoire holds around 210,000 distinct CDR3 sequences, approximately 7% seen once, with 5.5% in the top ten. The chain links TRBV7-8 to TRBJ2-2; 7 bases align to TRBD2. The source was PBMCs, collected before TCRalphabeta/CD19-depleted stem cell transplant. The TCR sequence derives from a boy aged 2-9 years with acute lymphoblastic leukemia, due to receive a stem cell transplant. The CDR3 here is CASSPAGSFNTGELFF. The CDR3 nucleotides read TGTGCCAGCAGCCCAGCGGGGTCCTTCAACACCGGGGAGCTGTTTTTT.